Each of the 30 T cell receptor beta chains below was sequenced from the same sample in a study of blood T cell repertoires in COVID-19. Assay used: immunoSEQ multiplex PCR; TCRdb lists only in-frame clones, some missing. The repertoire has around 99,000 clones, 80% to 90% of them found once; the top ten carry about 1.1%. The sequencing sample was made of peripheral blood. Source of these receptors: a human donor in a cohort sampled during active COVID-19.

The gene calls are TRBV15 and TRBJ1-3; weak D call: TRBD1 (5 bases). Trimming stripped 1 base from V and 8 bases from J, with 15 bases between. CDR1 is LNHNV and CDR2 is YYDKDF in the germline V gene (reference sequence). The CDR3 spans 15 residues. The CDR3: CATSRVPTGVDTIYF. The CDR3 DNA follows: TGTGCCACCAGCAGAGTTCCCACGGGGGTGGACACCATATATTTT.

The chain links TRBV9 to TRBJ2-2; D might be TRBD2 (6 bases). Trimming took 3 bases from V and 3 from J, leaving 15 bases between them. The germline V gene has CDR1 SGDLS and CDR2 YYNGEE. CDR3 length: 16 residues. Written as DNA, the CDR3 is TGTGCCAGCAGCGACCCGCGGGGCCATTACACCGGGGAGCTGTTTTTT. As protein: CASSDPRGHYTGELFF.

The genes are TRBV28 and TRBJ2-7; 8 bases match TRBD1. Germline V gives CDR1 MDHEN, CDR2 SYDVKM. The trim removed 5 bases at V and 2 bases at J, leaving 5 bases unmatched. The CDR3 consists of 14 residues. The CDR3 nucleotides are TGTGCCAGCAGTCCTAGGACAGGGACCTACGAGCAGTACTTC. Encoded protein: CASSPRTGTYEQYF. The variable domain in full, with the rest retrieved from reference TRBV28 and TRBJ2-7, is DVKVTQSSRYLVKRTGEKVFLECVQDMDHENMFWYRQDPGLGLRLIYFSYDVKMKEKGDIPEGYSVSREKKERFSLILESASTNQTSMYLCASSPRTGTYEQYFGPGTRLTVT.

This clone was found once. The chain has TRBV12-3 or TRBV12-4 and TRBJ1-2; D unclear. The V and J ends lost 6 bases and 5 bases respectively, with 10 bases between them. CDR3 size: 12 residues. CDR3 DNA: TGTGCCAGCAGCCGCAGAAATTATGGCTACACCTTC. The encoded protein is CASSRRNYGYTF.

CDR3 sequence: CASSSGTGSTGELFF. As DNA, the CDR3 is TGCGCCAGCAGCTCAGGGACAGGGAGCACCGGGGAGCTGTTTTTT. V gene TRBV5-1 combines with J gene TRBJ2-2, with 9 bases matching TRBD1. In germline, CDR1 is SGHRS, CDR2 YFSETQ. CDR3 length: 15 residues. Losses at the gene ends were 3 bases for V and 4 bases for J; bases not matched to a gene: 4.

This chain joins TRBV5-1 and TRBJ2-7; D remains unclear. Germline V CDR1 and CDR2: SGHRS, YFSETQ. This CDR3 region has 14 residues. The V end was cut by 0 bases, the J end by 4 bases, with 11 bases between. CDR3 in amino acids: CASSLDSFRYEQYF. The CDR3 region has the DNA TGCGCCAGCAGCTTGGACAGCTTCAGGTACGAGCAGTACTTC.

This chain links TRBV5-1 with TRBJ1-1; D not certain. Germline CDR1 reads SGHRS; CDR2 reads YFSETQ. V was cut by 2 bases and J by 2 bases, with 10 bases left in between. The CDR3 consists of 14 residues. CDR3 DNA: TGCGCCAGCAGCTTAAGAGGGCCCAACACTGAAGCTTTCTTT. This encodes CASSLRGPNTEAFF.

This chain connects TRBV13 to TRBJ2-3; D is uncertain. V was clipped by 5 bases and J by 3 bases, with 12 bases between them. This CDR3 spans 14 amino acids. Germline values: CDR1 PRHDT, CDR2 FYEKMQ (reference sequence). The DNA for the CDR3 is TGTGCCAGCAGCCCGAGGCGAACTACAGATACGCAGTATTTT. Amino acid sequence: CASSPRRTTDTQYF.

The V gene is TRBV7-6, the J gene TRBJ1-2; 7 bases match TRBD1. Trimming removed 5 bases from V and 4 bases from J; junction bases left unmatched: 10. The CDR3 has 15 amino acids. CDR1 and CDR2 from the germline V gene are SGHVS and FNYEAQ. In nucleotides, the CDR3 is TGTGCCAGCAGCCCTGGGGACAGCCCTAGCTATGGCTACACCTTC. Translated, it gives CASSPGDSPSYGYTF.

Note on this clone: Other DNA sequences in this specimen translate into the identical CDR3. The V gene is TRBV7-3, the J gene TRBJ2-7; tentative D call: TRBD2 (6 bases). The V end lost 2 bases, the J end lost 7 bases, and 12 bases lay between the germline ends. The CDR3 length is 13 residues. CDR1 SGHTA and CDR2 FQGTGA come from the germline V gene. CDR3 amino acids: CASSLGAGREQYF. The CDR3 DNA follows: TGTGCCAGCAGCTTAGGGGCAGGGAGGGAGCAGTACTTC. Full variable domain (outside the CDR3, taken from reference TRBV7-3 and TRBJ2-7): GAGVSQTPSNKVTEKGKYVELRCDPISGHTALYWYRQSLGQGPEFLIYFQGTGAADDSGLPNDRFFAVRPEGSVSTLKIQRTERGDSAVYLCASSLGAGREQYFGPGTRLTVT.

The V call is TRBV6-5, the J call TRBJ2-4, with D perhaps matching TRBD2 (5 bases). The germline V and J ends were trimmed by 3 bases and 4 bases, with 13 bases remaining between them. The length of the CDR3 is 15 residues. Germline values: CDR1 MNHEY, CDR2 SVGAGI. CDR3 coding DNA: TGTGCCAGCAGTTATGAGGGCACAACGAAAAACATTCAGTACTTC. It yields the protein CASSYEGTTKNIQYF.

In its sample, this clone was seen once. The gene calls are TRBV5-1 and TRBJ1-5; tentatively, D is TRBD1 (5 bases). CDR3 length equals 14 residues. Trimming removed 4 bases at V and 7 bases at J, with 15 bases between. Germline V gives CDR1 SGHRS, CDR2 YFSETQ. CDR3 coding DNA: TGCGCCAGCAGCCCGGACATCCTGGGGCAGCCCCAGCATTTT. It yields the protein CASSPDILGQPQHF.

This clone was observed a single time. The V and J genes are TRBV7-9 and TRBJ2-7; a weak D match, TRBD1 (6 bases). CDR1 is SEHNR and CDR2 is FQNEAQ in the germline V gene (reference sequence). The V end was cut by 2 bases, the J end by 3 bases, with 20 bases between. This CDR3 is built from 17 residues. CDR3: CASSLFDTSQGLYEQYF. The CDR3 DNA follows: TGTGCCAGCAGCTTATTTGACACCTCCCAGGGGCTCTACGAGCAGTACTTC.

In DNA form, the CDR3 reads TGTGCCAGCAGCTTGGCAGGCTATAATTCACCCCTCCACTTT. Amino acids: CASSLAGYNSPLHF. The chain is built from TRBV5-6 and TRBJ1-6; D gene ambiguous. Trimming left V 0 bases short and J 3 bases short, with 4 bases between. The CDR3 loop spans 14 amino acids. Germline V gene sequence: CDR1 SGHDT, CDR2 YYEEEE.

Turning to this clone: The same CDR3 is also encoded by other DNA sequences in this sample. The chain employs TRBV19 and TRBJ2-2, with TRBD1 as a possible D gene (5 bases). Germline lookup yields CDR1 LNHDA and CDR2 SQIVND (reference sequence). CDR3 length equals 14 residues. Trimming took off 3 bases at V and 5 bases at J, with 10 bases between the two ends. The CDR3: CASSILTGTGELFF. The DNA of the CDR3 is TGTGCCAGTAGTATCCTAACAGGTACCGGGGAGCTGTTTTTT. Using reference TRBV19 and TRBJ2-2 for the parts outside the CDR3, the full variable domain is DGGITQSPKYLFRKEGQNVTLSCEQNLNHDAMYWYRQDPGQGLRLIYYSQIVNDFQKGDIAEGYSVSREKKESFPLTVTSAQKNPTAFYLCASSILTGTGELFFGEGSRLTVL.

CDR3 region: CATRLQENIQYF. The CDR3 region has the DNA TGTGCCACCCGATTACAGGAAAACATTCAGTACTTC. The chain carries TRBV21-1 and TRBJ2-4; TRBD1, the table's D call, lacks a check against the DNA. TRBV21-1 is given as a pseudogene. The CDR3 is 12 residues long.

The J gene is TRBJ1-3, the V gene TRBV2, with D perhaps TRBD1 (5 bases). V dropped 4 bases and J dropped 4 bases, with 11 bases sitting between them. The CDR3 has 14 residues. Germline CDR1 is SNHLY and CDR2 is FYNNEI. As DNA, the CDR3 is TGTGCCAGCAGTGTGATGAGACAGGGAAACACCATATATTTT. Protein product: CASSVMRQGNTIYF. The variable domain in full, completed from reference TRBV2 and TRBJ1-3, reads EPEVTQTPSHQVTQMGQEVILRCVPISNHLYFYWYRQILGQKVEFLVSFYNNEISEKSEIFDDQFSVERPDGSNFTLKIRSTKLEDSAMYFCASSVMRQGNTIYFGEGSWLTVV.

The chain employs TRBV7-2 and TRBJ1-4, with D unresolved. Between the trimmed V and J ends, which lost 5 bases and 3 bases, there was a span of 7 bases. The CDR3 is 13 amino acids. The germline CDR1 and CDR2 sequences are SGHTA and FQGNSA. The CDR3, as DNA: TGTGCCAGCAGCCGGGGAGCTAATGAAAAACTGTTTTTT. It is translated as CASSRGANEKLFF.

This chain links TRBV2 with TRBJ2-7, with 7 bases matching TRBD2. Germline V gene sequence: CDR1 SNHLY, CDR2 FYNNEI. J lost 2 bases, V lost 9 bases, and 7 bases had no gene match. CDR3 length: 13 amino acids. The CDR3 sequence is CASGREGTYEQYF. The CDR3 DNA sequence: TGTGCCAGTGGGAGGGAGGGGACCTACGAGCAGTACTTC.

The chain recombines TRBV28 with TRBJ2-3; 7 bases are a match to TRBD1. The CDR3 sequence is 16 residues long. Germline V gene sequence: CDR1 MDHEN, CDR2 SYDVKM. J was trimmed by 4 bases and V by 6 bases; bases with no gene match: 13. CDR3 protein: CASSQTQGLGADTQYF. CDR3 DNA: TGTGCCAGCAGCCAAACACAGGGGCTTGGTGCAGATACGCAGTATTTT.

This chain links TRBV9 with TRBJ2-5; D possibly corresponds to TRBD2 (6 bases). CDR3 size: 17 residues. Germline lookup yields CDR1 SGDLS and CDR2 YYNGEE. V was cut by 4 bases and J by 5 bases, with 24 bases left in between. This CDR3 reads CASSHPNSGSFPETQYF. Written as DNA, the CDR3 is TGTGCCAGCAGCCATCCGAACAGCGGGTCCTTTCCTGAGACCCAGTACTTC.

The rearrangement joins TRBV4-2 to TRBJ2-3; 14 nucleotides match TRBD2. Germline V gene data show CDR1 as LGHNA and CDR2 as YNFKEQ. Trimming cost V 0 bases and J 0 bases; bases outside gene matches: 8. The CDR3 contains 20 residues. CDR3 nucleotide sequence: TGTGCCAGCAGCCAAGATCGACTAGCGGGGGGGGACACTAGCACAGATACGCAGTATTTT. This sequence encodes CASSQDRLAGGDTSTDTQYF.

This chain links TRBV7-2 with TRBJ1-5; D remains unclear. Trimming pared 3 bases from V and 0 bases from J, leaving 6 bases between. This CDR3 has 14 amino acids. Per the germline V gene, CDR1 is SGHTA and CDR2 is FQGNSA. The CDR3 DNA is TGTGCCAGCAGCTTCCGGTATAGCAATCAGCCCCAGCATTTT. Translation: CASSFRYSNQPQHF.

The V call is TRBV20-1, the J call TRBJ1-5; D ambiguous. Germline CDR1 and CDR2: DFQATT and SNEGSKA (reference sequence). This CDR3 is 19 amino acids long. V shed 3 bases and J shed 4 bases, with 28 bases lying between them. The CDR3 nucleotides are TGCAGTGCTAGTGAATCGGTTCTTGCTAGAGGAGGGAGAAATCAGCCCCAGCATTTT. Translating gives CSASESVLARGGRNQPQHF.

The gene calls are TRBV19 and TRBJ1-1; D is perhaps TRBD1 (5 bases). Trimming took off 5 bases at V and 3 bases at J, with 22 bases between the two ends. Germline CDR1 reads LNHDA; CDR2 reads SQIVND (reference sequence). This CDR3 is built from 17 residues. CDR3 DNA sequence: TGTGCCAGTAGTCCTTCCCTGACAGAGGAGAGGTACACTGAAGCTTTCTTT. Its protein is CASSPSLTEERYTEAFF.

The V and J genes are TRBV12-5 and TRBJ2-3, with 13 bases matching TRBD2. The CDR3 is made up of 16 amino acids. The ends lost 5 bases at V and 2 bases at J; junction bases unmatched: 4. Germline values: CDR1 LGHNT, CDR2 FRNRAP. The CDR3 DNA follows: TGTGCTAGTGGTAGGACTAGCGGGGGCCCCACAGATACGCAGTATTTT. This codes for CASGRTSGGPTDTQYF.

This clone is a singleton in its sample. V gene TRBV7-2 combines with J gene TRBJ2-7; D might be TRBD1 (5 bases). Trimming removed 5 bases from V and 2 bases from J, with 19 bases in between. The germline CDR1 and CDR2 sequences are SGHTA and FQGNSA. This CDR3 contains 16 residues. DNA of the CDR3: TGTGCCAGCAGCACAACAGGAAGTTTTAACCCCTACGAGCAGTACTTC. It is translated as CASSTTGSFNPYEQYF.

This chain uses TRBV12-3 or TRBV12-4 with TRBJ2-3; perhaps TRBD2 as D (6 bases). V was clipped by 6 bases and J by 4 bases, with 11 bases between them. The CDR3 sequence is 13 residues long. The CDR3 here is CASSFRLADTQYF. In DNA, the CDR3 is TGTGCCAGCAGCTTCCGACTAGCAGATACGCAGTATTTT.

A single count supports this clone. The chain employs TRBV23-1 and TRBJ2-6, with 11 bases aligning to TRBD1. TRBV23-1 falls under the ORF class, with uncertain function. The CDR3 contains 20 residues. V gave up 0 bases and J gave up 0 bases; unmatched junction bases: 7. CDR3 sequence (DNA): TGCGCCAGCAGTCAATCTCCCCCGGACAGGGGGCTCTCTGGGGCCAACGTCCTGACTTTC. As protein: CASSQSPPDRGLSGANVLTF.

The chain employs TRBV5-5 and TRBJ1-2; TRBD1 matches at 7 bases. The CDR3 length is 13 residues. Trimming removed 0 bases from V and 8 bases from J; junction bases left unmatched: 4. The germline V gene has CDR1 SGHKS and CDR2 YYEKEE (reference sequence). This CDR3 is CASSLVGTEGYTF. CDR3 DNA sequence: TGTGCCAGCAGCTTGGTTGGGACAGAGGGCTACACCTTC. Drawing the rest from reference TRBV5-5 and TRBJ1-2, the complete variable domain is DAGVTQSPTHLIKTRGQQVTLRCSPISGHKSVSWYQQVLGQGPQFIFQYYEKEERGRGNFPDRFSARQFPNYSSELNVNALLLGDSALYLCASSLVGTEGYTFGSGTRLTVV.